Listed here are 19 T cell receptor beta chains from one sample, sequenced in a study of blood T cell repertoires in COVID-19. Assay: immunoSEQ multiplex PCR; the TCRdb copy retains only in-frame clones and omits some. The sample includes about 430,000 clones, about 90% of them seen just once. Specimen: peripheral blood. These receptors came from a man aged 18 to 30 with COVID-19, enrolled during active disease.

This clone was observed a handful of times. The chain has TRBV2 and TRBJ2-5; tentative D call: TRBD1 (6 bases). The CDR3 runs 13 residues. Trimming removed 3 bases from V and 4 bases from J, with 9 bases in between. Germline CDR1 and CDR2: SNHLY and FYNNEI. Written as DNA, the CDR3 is TGTGCCAGCAGTGAGGGGGCGCGAGAGACCCAGTACTTC. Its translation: CASSEGARETQYF. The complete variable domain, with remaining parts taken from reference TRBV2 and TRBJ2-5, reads EPEVTQTPSHQVTQMGQEVILRCVPISNHLYFYWYRQILGQKVEFLVSFYNNEISEKSEIFDDQFSVERPDGSNFTLKIRSTKLEDSAMYFCASSEGARETQYFGPGTRLLVL.

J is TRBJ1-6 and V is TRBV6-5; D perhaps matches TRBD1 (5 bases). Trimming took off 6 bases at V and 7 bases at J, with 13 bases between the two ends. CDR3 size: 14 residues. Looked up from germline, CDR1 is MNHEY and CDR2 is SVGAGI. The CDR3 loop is CASRGGIGNSPLHF. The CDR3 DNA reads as TGTGCCAGCAGGGGGGGGATAGGGAATTCACCCCTCCACTTT.

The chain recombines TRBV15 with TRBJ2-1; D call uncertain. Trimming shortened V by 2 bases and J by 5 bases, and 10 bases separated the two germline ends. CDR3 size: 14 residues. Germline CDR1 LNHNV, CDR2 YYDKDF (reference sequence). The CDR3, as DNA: TGTGCCACCAGCAGACCTGGCAAAAACAATGAGCAGTTCTTC. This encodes CATSRPGKNNEQFF.

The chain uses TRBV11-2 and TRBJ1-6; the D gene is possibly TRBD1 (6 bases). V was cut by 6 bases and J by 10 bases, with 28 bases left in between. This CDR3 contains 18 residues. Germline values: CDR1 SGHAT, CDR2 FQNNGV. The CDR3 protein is CASRLSGWGLGGHSPLHF. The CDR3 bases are TGTGCCAGCAGGCTCTCAGGTTGGGGTTTGGGGGGGCACTCACCCCTCCACTTT.

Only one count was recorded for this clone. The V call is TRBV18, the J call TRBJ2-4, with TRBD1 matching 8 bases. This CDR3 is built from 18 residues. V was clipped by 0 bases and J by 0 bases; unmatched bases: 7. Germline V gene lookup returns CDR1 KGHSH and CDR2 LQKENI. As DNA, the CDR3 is TGTGCCAGCTCACCACCGACGACAGGGGCTCTAGCCAAAAACATTCAGTACTTC. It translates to CASSPPTTGALAKNIQYF.

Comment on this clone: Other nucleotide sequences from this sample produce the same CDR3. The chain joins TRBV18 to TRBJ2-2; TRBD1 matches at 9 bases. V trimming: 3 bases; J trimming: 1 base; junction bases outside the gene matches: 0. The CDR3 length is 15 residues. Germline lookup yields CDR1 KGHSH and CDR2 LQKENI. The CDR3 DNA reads TGTGCCAGCTCACCGGGACAGGGGAACACCGGGGAGCTGTTTTTT. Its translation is CASSPGQGNTGELFF.

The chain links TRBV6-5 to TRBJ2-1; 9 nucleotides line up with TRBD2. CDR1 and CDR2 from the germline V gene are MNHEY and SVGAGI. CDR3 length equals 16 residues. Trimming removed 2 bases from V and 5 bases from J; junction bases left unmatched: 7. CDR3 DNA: TGTGCCAGCAGTTACAGGTGGCCTAGCGGGGACAATGAGCAGTTCTTC. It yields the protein CASSYRWPSGDNEQFF.

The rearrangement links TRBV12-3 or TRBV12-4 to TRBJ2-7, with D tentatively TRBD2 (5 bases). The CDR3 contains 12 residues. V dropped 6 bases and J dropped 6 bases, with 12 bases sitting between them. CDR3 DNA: TGTGCCAGCAGATCGCTAGCAGCCGAGCAGTACTTC. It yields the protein CASRSLAAEQYF.

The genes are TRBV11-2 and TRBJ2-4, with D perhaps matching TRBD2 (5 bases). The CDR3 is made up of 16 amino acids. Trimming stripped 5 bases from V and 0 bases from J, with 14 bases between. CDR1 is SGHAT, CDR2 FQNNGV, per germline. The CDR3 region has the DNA TGTGCCAGCAGCCCGACTGAGGGAGTAGCCAAAAACATTCAGTACTTC. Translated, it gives CASSPTEGVAKNIQYF.

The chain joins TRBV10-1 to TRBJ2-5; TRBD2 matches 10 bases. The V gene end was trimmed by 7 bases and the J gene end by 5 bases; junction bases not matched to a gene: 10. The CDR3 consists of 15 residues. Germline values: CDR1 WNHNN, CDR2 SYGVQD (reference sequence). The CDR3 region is CASTSPKTSGETQYF. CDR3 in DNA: TGCGCCAGCACCTCTCCCAAGACTAGCGGGGAGACCCAGTACTTC.

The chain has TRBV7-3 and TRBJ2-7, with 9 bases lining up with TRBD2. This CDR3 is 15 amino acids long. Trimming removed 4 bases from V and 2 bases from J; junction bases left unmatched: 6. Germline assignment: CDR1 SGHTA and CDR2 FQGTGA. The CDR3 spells CASSSQAGGPYEQYF. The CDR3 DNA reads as TGTGCCAGCAGCTCTCAAGCGGGAGGTCCCTACGAGCAGTACTTC. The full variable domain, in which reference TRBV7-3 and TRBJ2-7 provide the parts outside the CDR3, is GAGVSQTPSNKVTEKGKYVELRCDPISGHTALYWYRQSLGQGPEFLIYFQGTGAADDSGLPNDRFFAVRPEGSVSTLKIQRTERGDSAVYLCASSSQAGGPYEQYFGPGTRLTVT.

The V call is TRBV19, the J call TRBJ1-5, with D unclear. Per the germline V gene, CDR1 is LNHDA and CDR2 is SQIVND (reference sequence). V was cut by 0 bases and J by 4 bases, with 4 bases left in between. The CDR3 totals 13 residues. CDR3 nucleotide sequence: TGTGCCAGTAGTATAGACGGGAATCAGCCCCAGCATTTT. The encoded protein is CASSIDGNQPQHF.

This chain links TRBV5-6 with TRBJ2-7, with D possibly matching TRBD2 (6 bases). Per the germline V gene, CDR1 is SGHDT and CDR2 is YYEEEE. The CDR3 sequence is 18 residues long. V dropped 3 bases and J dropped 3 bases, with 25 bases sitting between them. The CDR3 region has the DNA TGTGCCAGCAGCTCGGTCAGCTTCCAGGGAGGACTCGACTACGAGCAGTACTTC. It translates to CASSSVSFQGGLDYEQYF.

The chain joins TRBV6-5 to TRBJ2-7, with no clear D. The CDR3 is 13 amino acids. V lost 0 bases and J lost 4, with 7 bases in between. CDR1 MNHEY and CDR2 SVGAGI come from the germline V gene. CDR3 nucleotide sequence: TGTGCCAGCAGTTACTCGAAAGAGTACGAGCAGTACTTC. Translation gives CASSYSKEYEQYF.

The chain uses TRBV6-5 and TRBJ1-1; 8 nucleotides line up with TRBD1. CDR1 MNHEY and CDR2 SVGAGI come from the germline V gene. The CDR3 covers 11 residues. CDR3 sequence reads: CATGGLTEAFF. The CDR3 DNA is TGTGCAACAGGGGGTTTGACTGAAGCTTTCTTT.

The CDR3 region has the DNA TGTGCCAGTAGTATAGGACAGTATTTCTATGGCTACACCTTC. This gives the protein CASSIGQYFYGYTF. The chain combines TRBV19 with TRBJ1-2; a possible D gene is TRBD1 (5 bases). The V gene lost 1 base and the J gene lost 4 bases, with 10 bases spanning the gap. Germline V gene lookup returns CDR1 LNHDA and CDR2 SQIVND (reference sequence). The CDR3 spans 14 residues. Supplemented by reference TRBV19 and TRBJ1-2, the full variable domain reads DGGITQSPKYLFRKEGQNVTLSCEQNLNHDAMYWYRQDPGQGLRLIYYSQIVNDFQKGDIAEGYSVSREKKESFPLTVTSAQKNPTAFYLCASSIGQYFYGYTFGSGTRLTVV.

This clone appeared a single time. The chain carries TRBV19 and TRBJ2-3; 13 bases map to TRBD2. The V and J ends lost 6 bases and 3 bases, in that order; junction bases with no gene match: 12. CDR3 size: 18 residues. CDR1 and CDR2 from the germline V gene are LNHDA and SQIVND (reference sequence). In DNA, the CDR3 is TGTGCCAGTAGGACGACTAGCGGGGGGTTTTTAAGTACAGATACGCAGTATTTT. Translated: CASRTTSGGFLSTDTQYF.

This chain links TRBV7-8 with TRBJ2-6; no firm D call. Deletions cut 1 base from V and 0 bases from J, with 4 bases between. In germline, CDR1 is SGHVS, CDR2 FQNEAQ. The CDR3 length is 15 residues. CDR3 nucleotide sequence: TGTGCCAGCAGCTTAGTTAGCTCTGGGGCCAACGTCCTGACTTTC. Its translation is CASSLVSSGANVLTF.

CDR3 amino acids: CASSLRETGANVLTF. The CDR3 region has the DNA TGTGCCAGCAGCTTACGGGAGACCGGGGCCAACGTCCTGACTTTC. The chain couples TRBV11-3 to TRBJ2-6; D is possibly TRBD2 (6 bases). The V and J ends lost 2 bases and 4 bases respectively, with 9 bases between them. CDR3 size: 15 residues. Germline CDR1 SGHNT, CDR2 YENEEA.